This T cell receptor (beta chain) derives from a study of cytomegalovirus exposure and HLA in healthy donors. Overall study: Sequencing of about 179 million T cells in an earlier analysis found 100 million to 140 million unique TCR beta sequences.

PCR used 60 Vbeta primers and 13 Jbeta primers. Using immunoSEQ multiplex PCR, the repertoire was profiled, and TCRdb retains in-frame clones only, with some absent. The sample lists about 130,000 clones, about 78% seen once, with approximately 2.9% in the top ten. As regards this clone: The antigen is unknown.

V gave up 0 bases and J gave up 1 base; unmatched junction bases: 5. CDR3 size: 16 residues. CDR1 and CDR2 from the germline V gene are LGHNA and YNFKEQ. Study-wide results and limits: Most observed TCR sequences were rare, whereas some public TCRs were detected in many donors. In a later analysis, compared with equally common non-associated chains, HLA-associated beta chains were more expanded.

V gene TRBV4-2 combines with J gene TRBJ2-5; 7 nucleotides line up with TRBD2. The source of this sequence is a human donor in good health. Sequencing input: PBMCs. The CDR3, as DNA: TGTGCCAGCAGCCAAGATGGGGGGGGTTCCCAAGAGACCCAGTACTTC. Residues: CASSQDGGGSQETQYF.